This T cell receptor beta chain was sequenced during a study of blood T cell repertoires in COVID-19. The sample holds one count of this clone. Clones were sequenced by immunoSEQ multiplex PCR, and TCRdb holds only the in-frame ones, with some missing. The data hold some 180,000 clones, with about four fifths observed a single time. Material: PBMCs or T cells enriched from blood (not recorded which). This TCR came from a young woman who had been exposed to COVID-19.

CDR3 nucleotides: TGTGCCAGCAGCGTAGTGAGTACTATAGTGGGACCCCTCCACTTT. It specifies CASSVVSTIVGPLHF. This chain joins TRBV9 and TRBJ1-6; D is undetermined. The CDR3 covers 15 residues. V lost 0 bases, J lost 12 bases, and 16 bases lay in between. Germline CDR1 SGDLS, CDR2 YYNGEE.